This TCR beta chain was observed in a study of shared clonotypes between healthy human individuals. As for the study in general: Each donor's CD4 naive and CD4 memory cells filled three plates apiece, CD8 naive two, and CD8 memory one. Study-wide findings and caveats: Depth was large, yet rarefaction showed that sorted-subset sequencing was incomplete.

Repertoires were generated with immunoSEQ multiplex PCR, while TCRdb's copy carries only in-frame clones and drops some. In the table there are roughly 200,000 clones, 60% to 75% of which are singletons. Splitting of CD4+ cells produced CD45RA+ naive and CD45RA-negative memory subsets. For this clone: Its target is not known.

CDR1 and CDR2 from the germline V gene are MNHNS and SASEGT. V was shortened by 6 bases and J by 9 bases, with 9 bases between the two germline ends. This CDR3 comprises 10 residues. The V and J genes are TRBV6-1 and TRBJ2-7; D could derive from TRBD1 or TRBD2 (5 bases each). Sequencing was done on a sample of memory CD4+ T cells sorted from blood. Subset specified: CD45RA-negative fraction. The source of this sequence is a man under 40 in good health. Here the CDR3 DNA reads TGTGCCAGCAGGGGACCCAGGCAGTACTTC. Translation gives CASRGPRQYF.